Listed here is a single T cell receptor (beta chain). Original methodology: For nucleated cells, counts were estimated from reference gene primer amplification. Clones were read by immunoSEQ multiplex PCR, and TCRdb kept only the in-frame ones, dropping some. V and J calls and clone size are those listed in that table; D and trimming were worked out from the DNA. The repertoire includes about 110,000 clones, roughly 80% of them detected once, and more than 4% sits in the top ten. The data stem from a study of blood T cell repertoires in COVID-19. Whole-study context: Nucleic acid was either cDNA or gDNA, and it came from T cells, B-cell-depleted T cells, or PBMCs.

The CDR3 spans 16 residues. The V gene end was trimmed by 5 bases and the J gene end by 4 bases; junction bases not matched to a gene: 12. Germline CDR1 reads SGHRS; CDR2 reads YFSETQ. This clonotype was obtained from a human donor in a cohort sampled during active or convalescent COVID-19. Sequences were obtained from peripheral blood. V gene TRBV5-1 combines with J gene TRBJ2-1; 7 bases map to TRBD1. The CDR3 sequence is CASRSTGTEIYNEQFF. The CDR3 nucleotides read TGCGCCAGCAGGTCGACCGGGACAGAGATTTACAATGAGCAGTTCTTC.